This passage covers 23 T cell receptor beta chains from one sample sequenced in a study of regulatory T cells in long-lasting Graves disease. Sequencing libraries for TCR beta were prepared with iRepertoire HTBI primers and Arm-PCR of CDR3 regions. A single record per CDR3 protein comes from TCRdb applying MiXCR to the multiplex PCR reads. The sample has some 430,000 distinct CDR3 sequences; around a fifth are singletons. Documented time point: persistent/refractory GD, antithyroid drugs over 5 years with positive TRAb. Extracted PBMC RNA gave rise to the TCR library. Source: peripheral blood mononuclear cells (PBMCs), taken when the disease was refractory, from a patient treated with antithyroid drugs. Source of these receptors: a female donor with Graves disease.

The chain carries TRBV18 and TRBJ1-1; possible D gene TRBD1, 5 bases. There are 14 residues in the CDR3. The germline CDR1 and CDR2 sequences are KGHSH and LQKENI. The V and J ends lost 2 bases and 3 bases respectively, with 10 bases between them. The CDR3 DNA reads TGTGCCAGCTCACCAACGGGGCTGGACACTGAAGCTTTCTTT. As protein: CASSPTGLDTEAFF.

This clonotype was seen ten or more times. A junction end diverges from the germline sequence, so it may reflect a read error. The chain recombines TRBV27 with TRBJ2-6, with 7 bases identical to TRBD1. The CDR3 is 19 amino acids. The germline V gene encodes CDR1 MNHEY and CDR2 SMNVEV (reference sequence). In DNA form, the CDR3 reads TGTGCCAGCAGTCCAGTATCCGGACAGGCTATCTCTGGGACCAACGTCCTGACTTTC. It encodes CASSPVSGQAISGTNVLTF.

This clonotype was seen repeatedly, ten times or more. The genes are TRBV11-2 and TRBJ1-2, with D possibly matching TRBD1 (6 bases). V was shortened by 4 bases and J by 1 base, with 16 bases between the two germline ends. Germline lookup yields CDR1 SGHAT and CDR2 FQNNGV. This CDR3 region has 16 residues. CDR3 DNA: TGTGCCAGCAGCTCACTCGGGACAAATATTAACTATGGCTACACCTTC. Residues: CASSSLGTNINYGYTF.

This clonotype was detected ten times or more. This chain joins TRBV5-1 and TRBJ2-2; D possibly uses TRBD1 or TRBD2 (5 bases each). The CDR3 consists of 14 residues. V lost 7 bases, J lost 2 bases, and 12 bases lay in between. Germline V gives CDR1 SGHRS, CDR2 YFSETQ. The CDR3 sequence is CASVRDANTGELFF. The CDR3 coding sequence is TGCGCCAGCGTCCGGGACGCCAACACCGGGGAGCTGTTTTTT.

At least ten counts were recorded for this clonotype. A junction boundary mismatches the germline segment, possibly from a read error. V usage is TRBV11-1 and J usage is TRBJ2-5, with D hard to call. Germline V gene sequence: CDR1 SGHAT, CDR2 FQDESV (reference sequence). The CDR3 length is 12 residues. The CDR3 bases are TGTGCCAGCAGCTTACAAGGATCGCCCTGTGACTTC. As protein: CASSLQGSPCDF. Together with reference TRBV11-1 and TRBJ2-5, the CDR3 gives the full variable domain: EAEVAQSPRYKITEKSQAVAFWCDPISGHATLYWYRQILGQGPELLVQFQDESVVDDSQLPKDRFSAERLKGVDSTLKIQPAELGDSAMYLCASSLQGSPCDFGPGTRLLVL.

This rearrangement joins TRBV2 to TRBJ2-1, with D tentatively TRBD1 (6 bases). CDR1 is SNHLY, CDR2 FYNNEI, per germline. This CDR3 comprises 15 residues. Deletions cut 3 bases from V and 0 bases from J, with 9 bases between. CDR3: CASSDGTISYNEQFF. CDR3 nucleotides: TGTGCCAGCAGTGATGGGACAATCTCCTACAATGAGCAGTTCTTC.

There are a few counts of this clonotype. The chain is built from TRBV20-1 and TRBJ1-2, with a weak D call TRBD1 (6 bases). Germline values: CDR1 DFQATT, CDR2 SNEGSKA (reference sequence). The CDR3 is 15 residues long. Between the trimmed V and J ends, which lost 5 bases and 3 bases, there was a span of 19 bases. CDR3 sequence: CSAELGGRWDYGYTF. The CDR3 DNA follows: TGCAGTGCTGAGCTCGGGGGCCGATGGGACTATGGCTACACCTTC.

In this sample, this clonotype turned up many times. The chain couples TRBV2 to TRBJ2-7; either TRBD1 or TRBD2 may fit D (5 bases each). V was cut by 4 bases and J by 0 bases, with 10 bases left in between. CDR1 and CDR2 from the germline V gene are SNHLY and FYNNEI. The CDR3 is 14 residues long. The CDR3 region has the DNA TGTGCCAGCAGTGGTCGGGGACGCTCCTACGAGCAGTACTTC. Amino acids: CASSGRGRSYEQYF.

J is TRBJ1-1 and V is TRBV5-1, with D unclear. The length of the CDR3 is 13 residues. Germline loops: CDR1 SGHRS, CDR2 YFSETQ. Trimming stripped 1 base from V and 5 bases from J, with 9 bases between. The CDR3 nucleotides read TGCGCCAGCAGCTTGATGGGGAGGACTGAAGCTTTCTTT. Its translation is CASSLMGRTEAFF.

This clonotype was counted only a few times. This sequence joins TRBV7-9 and TRBJ2-4; D not certain. This CDR3 region has 12 residues. From germline, CDR1 is SEHNR and CDR2 FQNEAQ (reference sequence). V lost 5 bases, J lost 8 bases, and 10 bases lay in between. CDR3: CASSPTRDIQYF. The CDR3, as DNA: TGTGCCAGCAGCCCCACTCGGGACATTCAGTACTTC.

This clonotype was seen more than once but under ten times. This chain links TRBV9 with TRBJ2-7; 11 positions agree with TRBD2. The trim removed 4 bases at V and 5 bases at J, leaving 5 bases unmatched. Germline V CDR1 and CDR2: SGDLS, YYNGEE. The CDR3 is made up of 14 amino acids. The CDR3 sequence is CASSPSGRTDEQYF. The DNA of the CDR3 is TGTGCCAGCAGCCCTAGCGGGAGGACGGACGAGCAGTACTTC.

This clonotype was counted ten times or more. This chain links TRBV15 with TRBJ1-1; no firm D call. Germline V gives CDR1 LNHNV, CDR2 YYDKDF (reference sequence). V gave up 5 bases and J gave up 4 bases, with 17 bases separating them. The CDR3 has 15 residues. The CDR3 loop is CATSLMRAGTTEAFF. CDR3 in DNA: TGTGCCACCAGCTTGATGAGGGCAGGCACCACTGAAGCTTTCTTT.

This clonotype was observed a few times. The chain carries TRBV19 and TRBJ2-7; possible D gene TRBD2, 6 bases. The germline V and J ends were trimmed by 4 bases and 4 bases, with 14 bases remaining between them. In germline, CDR1 is LNHDA, CDR2 SQIVND (reference sequence). The CDR3 runs 14 residues. The CDR3 loop reads CASSRLGGDYEQYF. The CDR3, as DNA: TGTGCCAGTAGTAGACTAGGAGGGGATTACGAGCAGTACTTC.

This chain joins TRBV20-1 and TRBJ1-5, with 7 nucleotides matching TRBD1. The V gene's germline CDR1 is DFQATT and CDR2 SNEGSKA (reference sequence). The J segment lost 0 bases and the V segment lost 1 base, leaving 15 bases of the junction unmatched. There are 19 residues in the CDR3. CDR3 sequence: CSARGPTRGRSYSNQPQHF. CDR3 nucleotide sequence: TGCAGTGCTAGAGGACCAACCAGGGGGAGGTCCTATAGCAATCAGCCCCAGCATTTT.

This clonotype was counted only a few times. The chain has TRBV3-1 and TRBJ1-2; a possible D gene is TRBD1 (5 bases). V lost 7 bases and J 0 bases, leaving 21 bases between the germline ends. CDR3 length equals 17 residues. The germline V gene has CDR1 LGHDT and CDR2 YNNKEL (reference sequence). This CDR3 reads CASTSRGDSLSNYGYTF. In nucleotides, the CDR3 is TGTGCCAGCACCTCCCGGGGTGACAGCCTCTCTAACTATGGCTACACCTTC. Full variable domain (outside the CDR3, taken from reference TRBV3-1 and TRBJ1-2): DTAVSQTPKYLVTQMGNDKSIKCEQNLGHDTMYWYKQDSKKFLKIMFSYNNKELIINETVPNRFSPKSPDKAHLNLHINSLELGDSAVYFCASTSRGDSLSNYGYTFGSGTRLTVV.

The rearrangement links TRBV5-6 to TRBJ1-2; maybe TRBD1 (5 bases). The germline CDR1 and CDR2 sequences are SGHDT and YYEEEE. The CDR3 is made up of 14 amino acids. V dropped 1 base and J dropped 3 bases, with 10 bases sitting between them. CDR3 sequence (DNA): TGTGCCAGCAGCTTGCCCCAGGGATACTATGGCTACACCTTC. Its protein product is CASSLPQGYYGYTF.

This clonotype was picked up many times. The chain is built from TRBV7-6 and TRBJ1-2; a weak D match, TRBD1 (5 bases). The CDR3 totals 11 residues. Germline V lookup: CDR1 SGHVS, CDR2 FNYEAQ. DNA of the CDR3: TGTGCAGTGTGGGGGAGAGATGGCTACACCTTC. Encoded protein: CAVWGRDGYTF. Filled out from reference TRBV7-6 and TRBJ1-2, the complete variable domain reads GAGVSQSPRYKVTKRGQDVALRCDPISGHVSLYWYRQALGQGPEFLTYFNYEAQQDKSGLPNDRFSAERPEGSISTLTIQRTEQRDSAMYRCAVWGRDGYTFGSGTRLTVV.

The table lists this clonotype with a few counts. The chain recombines TRBV30 with TRBJ1-1; no definite D call. CDR3 length equals 13 residues. Germline CDR1 GTSNPN, CDR2 SVGIG (reference sequence). V lost 4 bases, J lost 3 bases, and 12 bases lay in between. In nucleotides, the CDR3 is TGTGCCTGGAAAACCGCTTACTACACTGAAGCTTTCTTT. Translated: CAWKTAYYTEAFF. Variable domain in full (rest from reference TRBV30 and TRBJ1-1): SQTIHQWPATLVQPVGSPLSLECTVEGTSNPNLYWYRQAAGRGLQLLFYSVGIGQISSEVPQNLSASRPQDRQFILSSKKLLLSDSGFYLCAWKTAYYTEAFFGQGTRLTVV.

The rearrangement uses TRBV11-3 and TRBJ2-3; D gene uncertain. Germline V lookup: CDR1 SGHNT, CDR2 YENEEA. The CDR3 length is 17 residues. The ends were cut back, 1 base at V and 0 bases at J, with 14 bases in the middle. The CDR3 region has the DNA TGTGCCAGCAGCTTAGCCCTCCTAGTGACTAGCACAGATACGCAGTATTTT. As protein: CASSLALLVTSTDTQYF.

This clonotype was seen repeatedly, ten times or more. A much more abundant neighbour one base away suggests this may be a read error. V gene TRBV6-5 combines with J gene TRBJ1-1; D is uncertain. The CDR3 consists of 12 residues. Trimming left V 2 bases short and J 1 base short, with 2 bases between. Germline values: CDR1 MNHEY, CDR2 SVGAGI. CDR3 in DNA: TGTGCCAGCAGTTACGCGAACACTGAAGCTTTCTTT. Protein: CASSYANTEAFF.

V is TRBV10-3 and J is TRBJ1-3; D call uncertain. The CDR3 has 13 amino acids. Germline CDR1 reads ENHRY; CDR2 reads SYGVKD. The ends were cut back, 6 bases at V and 0 bases at J, with 6 bases in the middle. CDR3 sequence (DNA): TGTGCCATCAGGGTCAGCTCTGGAAACACCATATATTTT. Protein product: CAIRVSSGNTIYF.

This clonotype was seen more than once but under ten times. The genes are TRBV7-2 and TRBJ2-6; the D gene is possibly TRBD1 (6 bases). The CDR3 is 15 residues long. Germline CDR1 and CDR2: SGHTA and FQGNSA. The V end lost 3 bases, the J end lost 1 base, and 7 bases lay between the germline ends. Here the CDR3 DNA reads TGTGCCAGCAGCTTGGACAGATCTGGGGCCAACGTCCTGACTTTC. Its translation: CASSLDRSGANVLTF.

In its sample, this clonotype was seen a few times. V is TRBV5-1 and J is TRBJ1-1; 8 bases fit TRBD1. The V gene's germline CDR1 is SGHRS and CDR2 YFSETQ. The junction had 7 bases not matched to a gene; V was cut back by 4 bases and J by 8 bases. This CDR3 has 13 residues. DNA for the CDR3: TGCGCCAGCAGCGCCAGACAGGGGTGGGAAGCTTTCTTT. Translating gives CASSARQGWEAFF.